The T cell receptor (beta chain) under discussion was sequenced for a study of blood T cell repertoires in COVID-19 (TCRdb year 2020). For the study in its entirety: Collaborator samples came from the United States, Italy and Spain and covered acute and convalescent phases of COVID-19. The prospective study material was composed of cDNA or gDNA derived from T cells, B-cell-depleted T cells, or PBMCs. The dataset comprised deeply sampled blood TCRbeta repertoires from subjects exposed to, actively infected with, or recovered from COVID-19. A freely available public database, intended as a resource for researchers studying the immune response to SARS-CoV-2, is where the repertoires were released. Samples came from the ongoing ImmuneRACE study (first 160 participants) plus 1,254 subjects from 6 global collaborators. A de-identified subject ID, COVID-19 status, age in years and sex were almost always included in the sample metadata. HLA class I and class II types, where available, came from metadata supplied by the sample provider rather than from assay-based typing.

The immunoSEQ Assay, a bias-controlled multiplex PCR, was used to amplify TCRbeta CDR3 regions from genomic DNA. The original methods were these. Within the assay, amplification of reference gene primers was used to estimate how many nucleated cells each sample contained. To quantify the absolute abundance of each unique TCRbeta CDR3 rearrangement, sequence reads were collapsed and filtered. For each sample, productive Simpson clonality was calculated by taking the square root of Simpson's diversity index across productive rearrangements. Sourced from immuneACCESS, this table was stored by TCRdb with only in-frame sequences that have V and J called. A share of the clones is absent; for the studies checked, an unresolved V gene accounts for under half, and the remainder has no known explanation. Clone size and the V and J calls come from that table; the DNA yielded D and trimming. Across this sample there are around 160,000 clones, with 88% seen only once. About 2.3% of the sample goes to the ten largest clones.

Whole blood was collected in K2EDTA tubes by collaborating institutions according to the institutions' own protocols. For TCRbeta analysis, collaborators shipped samples in one of three forms: frozen whole blood, isolated PBMCs, or DNA extracted from either of those sample types. This clone was counted many times. It lacks a known antigen. No base qualities exist here, and no much larger clone lies one base off it. Summary of the overall study and its limitations: The quantity of clinical and demographic metadata differed by source and by participant and was supplied without curation.

The sequence was obtained from a human donor in a cohort sampled during active COVID-19. Sequenced sample: peripheral blood.

CDR3 region: CATSGRVGEQYF. The nucleotide sequence is TGTGCCACCAGCGGGAGAGTTGGCGAGCAGTACTTC. The chain is encoded by TRBV6-5 joined to TRBJ2-7; TRBD2 matches 8 bases in the middle. Trimmed from V: 10 bases; trimmed from J: 6 bases; junction bases lacking a gene match: 8. Via the germline V gene, CDR1 is MNHEY and CDR2 SVGAGI. The CDR3 starts with the cysteine, ends with the phenylalanine, and has 12 residues. The retained sequence is limited to the CDR3, 36 bases, with the frame set at the first base.